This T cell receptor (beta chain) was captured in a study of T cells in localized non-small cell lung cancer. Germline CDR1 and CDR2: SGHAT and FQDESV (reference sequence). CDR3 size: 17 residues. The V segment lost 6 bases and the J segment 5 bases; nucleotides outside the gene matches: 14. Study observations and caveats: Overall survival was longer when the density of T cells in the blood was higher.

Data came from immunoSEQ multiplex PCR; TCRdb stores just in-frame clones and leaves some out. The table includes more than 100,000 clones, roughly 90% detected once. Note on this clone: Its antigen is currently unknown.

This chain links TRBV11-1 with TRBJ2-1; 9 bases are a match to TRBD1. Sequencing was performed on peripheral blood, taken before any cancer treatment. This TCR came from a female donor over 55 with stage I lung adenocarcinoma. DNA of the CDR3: TGTGCCAGCAGTCATTGCCCCGGACAGGGGCCTGACAATGAGCAGTTCTTC. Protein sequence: CASSHCPGQGPDNEQFF.